This T cell receptor beta chain was obtained from a study of metastatic and nonmetastatic thyroid tumors. Looking at the study overall: Malignant thyroid and benign thyroid patients provided blood and tumor or nodule tissue whose repertoires were compared.

The CDR3 sequence is 15 residues long. Germline V gene sequence: CDR1 SNHLY, CDR2 FYNNEI. The V and J ends lost 3 bases and 0 bases respectively, with 10 bases between them. TCRdb reanalyzed the PCR reads via MiXCR. The sample records 7,300 or so clones, roughly 27% being singletons. The entire patient cohort was treatment-naive prior to thyroid surgery. This clone is medium-sized in the sample. The sequenced sample was adjacent normal tissue. The V call is TRBV2, the J call TRBJ2-3; possible D gene TRBD2, 6 bases. The receptor was derived from a female donor with papillary thyroid cancer or a benign thyroid nodule (not recorded which). Some clones in this sample may be carry-over from other donors' samples. The CDR3 sequence is CASSESGSSTDTQYF. The CDR3 DNA reads TGTGCCAGCAGTGAGAGCGGGTCTAGCACAGATACGCAGTATTTT.